The sequence of this T cell receptor (beta chain) was determined in a study of regulatory T cells in long-lasting Graves disease. iRepertoire HTBI primers and Arm-PCR of CDR3 regions built TCR beta libraries. TCRdb processed the multiplex PCR reads anew with MiXCR; each CDR3 protein has one entry. The data show hundreds of thousands of distinct CDR3 sequences, 12% seen once. The time point was: newly diagnosed GD, antithyroid drugs for less than 3 months. Preparation of the TCR library used RNA extracted from PBMCs. Between the trimmed V and J ends, which lost 4 bases and 3 bases, there was a span of 10 bases. From germline, CDR1 is LNHDA and CDR2 SQIVND (reference sequence). The CDR3 consists of 13 residues. These data were also filed under a second study, of T cells in Graves' hyperthyroidism and ophthalmopathy.

The sequence was obtained from a woman younger than 45 with Graves disease. This material consisted of peripheral blood mononuclear cells (PBMCs), taken at new diagnosis, from a patient treated with antithyroid drugs. The chain employs TRBV19 and TRBJ2-7; a weak D match, TRBD1 (7 bases). CDR3 coding DNA: TGTGCCAGTAGTAATCAGGGGGGCTACGAGCAGTACTTC. Its protein is CASSNQGGYEQYF.